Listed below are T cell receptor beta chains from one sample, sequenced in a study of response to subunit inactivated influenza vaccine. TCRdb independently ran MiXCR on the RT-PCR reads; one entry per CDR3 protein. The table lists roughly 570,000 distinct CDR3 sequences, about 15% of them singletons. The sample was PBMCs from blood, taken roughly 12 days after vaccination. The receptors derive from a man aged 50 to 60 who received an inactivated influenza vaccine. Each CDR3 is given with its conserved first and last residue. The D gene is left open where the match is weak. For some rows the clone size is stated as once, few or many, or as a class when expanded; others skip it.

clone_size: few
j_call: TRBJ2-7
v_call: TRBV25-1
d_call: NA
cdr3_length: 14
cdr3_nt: TGTGCCAGCAGTGAATCCGGCCGCTCCTACGAGCAGTACTTC
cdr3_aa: CASSESGRSYEQYF

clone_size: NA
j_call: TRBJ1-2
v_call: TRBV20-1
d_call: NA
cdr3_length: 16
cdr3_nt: TGCAGTGCTAGAGATAGGTGGGAGACAGTGTGGTATGGCTACACCTTC
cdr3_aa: CSARDRWETVWYGYTF

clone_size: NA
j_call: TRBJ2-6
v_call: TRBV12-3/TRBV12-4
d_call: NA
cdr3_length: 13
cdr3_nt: TGTGCCAGCGTATCTTCTGGGGCCAACGTCCTGACTTTC
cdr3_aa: CASVSSGANVLTF

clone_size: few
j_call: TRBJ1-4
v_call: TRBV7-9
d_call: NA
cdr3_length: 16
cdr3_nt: TGTGCCAGCAGCACTATTGCTTGGGCAACTAATGAAAAACTGTTTTTT
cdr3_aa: CASSTIAWATNEKLFF

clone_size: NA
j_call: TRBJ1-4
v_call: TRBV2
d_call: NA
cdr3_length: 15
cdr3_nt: TGTGCCAGCAGTGACGAGGGGGGGACTAATGAAAAACTGTTTTTT
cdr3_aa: CASSDEGGTNEKLFF

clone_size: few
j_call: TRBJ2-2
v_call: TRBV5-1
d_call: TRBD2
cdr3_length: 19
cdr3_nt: TGCGCCAGCAGCTCTGGAAGGAAAGGACTAGCGGGATTTACCGGGGAGCTGTTTTTT
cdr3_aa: CASSSGRKGLAGFTGELFF

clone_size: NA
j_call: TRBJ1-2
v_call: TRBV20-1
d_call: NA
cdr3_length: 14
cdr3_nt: TGCAGTGCTAGAGATAAAAGGGTCGTTTTCGGCTACACCTTC
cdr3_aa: CSARDKRVVFGYTF

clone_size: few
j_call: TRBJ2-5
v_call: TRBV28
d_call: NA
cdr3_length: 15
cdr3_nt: TGTGCCAGCAGTCCCGGGATTTTGGGACAAGAGACCCAGTACTTC
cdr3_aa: CASSPGILGQETQYF

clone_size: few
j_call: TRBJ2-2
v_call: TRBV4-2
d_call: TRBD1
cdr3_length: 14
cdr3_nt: TGTGCCAGCGGCGACAGGGAAAACACCGGGGAGCTGTTTTTT
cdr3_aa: CASGDRENTGELFF

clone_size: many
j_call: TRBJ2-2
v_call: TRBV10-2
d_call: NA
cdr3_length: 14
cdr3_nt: TGCGCCAGCAGCCGGGGACTCGGGACCGGGGAGCTGTTTTTT
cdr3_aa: CASSRGLGTGELFF

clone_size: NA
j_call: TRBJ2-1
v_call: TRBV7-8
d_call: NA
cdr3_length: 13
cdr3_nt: TGTGCCAGCAGCTATAGGACCTACAATGAGCAGTTCTTC
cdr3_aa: CASSYRTYNEQFF

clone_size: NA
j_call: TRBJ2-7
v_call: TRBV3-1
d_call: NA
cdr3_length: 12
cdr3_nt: TGTGCCAGCAGCCAAGAGAACTACGAGCAGTACTTC
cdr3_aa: CASSQENYEQYF

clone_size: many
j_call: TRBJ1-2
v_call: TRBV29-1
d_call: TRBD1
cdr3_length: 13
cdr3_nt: TGCAGCGTTGTGGGACAGGGAAACTATGGCTACACCTTC
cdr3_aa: CSVVGQGNYGYTF

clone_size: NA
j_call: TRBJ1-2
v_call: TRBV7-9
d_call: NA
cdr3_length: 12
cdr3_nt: TGTGCCAGCAGCCCGATTAAGCGGGGCTACACCTTC
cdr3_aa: CASSPIKRGYTF

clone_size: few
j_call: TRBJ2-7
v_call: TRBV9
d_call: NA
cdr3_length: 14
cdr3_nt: TGTGCCAGCAGCGTAGGGCATACTGCCCACGAGCAGTACTTC
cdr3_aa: CASSVGHTAHEQYF

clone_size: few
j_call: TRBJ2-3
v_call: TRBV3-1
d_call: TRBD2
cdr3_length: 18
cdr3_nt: TGTGCCAGCAGCCAAGGACGGACTAGCGGGGATTTTGCAGATACGCAGTATTTT
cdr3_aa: CASSQGRTSGDFADTQYF

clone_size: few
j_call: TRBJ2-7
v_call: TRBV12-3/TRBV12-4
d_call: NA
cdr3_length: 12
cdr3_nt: TGTGCCAGCAGAAGGGACACCTACGAGCAGTACTTC
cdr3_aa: CASRRDTYEQYF

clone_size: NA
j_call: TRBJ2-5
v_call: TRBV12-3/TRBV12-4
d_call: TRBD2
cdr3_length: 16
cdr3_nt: TGTGCCAGCACCCAAGGCGGACTAGCGGGTTCTGAGACCCAGTACTTC
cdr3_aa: CASTQGGLAGSETQYF

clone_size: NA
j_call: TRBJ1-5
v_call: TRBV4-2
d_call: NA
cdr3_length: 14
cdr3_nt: TGTGCCAGCACCCCCGGGGTCTCCCTAGAGCCCCAGCATTTT
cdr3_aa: CASTPGVSLEPQHF

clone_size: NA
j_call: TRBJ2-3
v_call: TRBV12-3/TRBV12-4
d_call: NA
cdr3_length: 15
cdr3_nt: TGTGCCAGCACCCTGCGACGGCCAGGGAGGGATACGCAGTATTTT
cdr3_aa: CASTLRRPGRDTQYF

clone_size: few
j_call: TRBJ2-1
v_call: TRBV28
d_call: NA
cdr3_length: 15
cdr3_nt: TGTGCCAGCAGCCACAGGGTGGATACGGACGGTGAGCAGTTCTTC
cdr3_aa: CASSHRVDTDGEQFF

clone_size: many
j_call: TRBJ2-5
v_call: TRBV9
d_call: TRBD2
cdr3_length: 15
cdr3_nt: TGTGCCAGCAGCTCCCAAGCGGGAGGCCAGGAGACCCAGTACTTC
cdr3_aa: CASSSQAGGQETQYF

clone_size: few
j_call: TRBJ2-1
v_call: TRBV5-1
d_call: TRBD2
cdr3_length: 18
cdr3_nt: TGCGCCAGCAGGCTGACTAGCGGGCTGGACCTCTCCTACAATGAGCAGTTCTTC
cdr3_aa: CASRLTSGLDLSYNEQFF

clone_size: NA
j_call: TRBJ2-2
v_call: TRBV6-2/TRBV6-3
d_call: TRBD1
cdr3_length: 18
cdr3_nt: TGTGCCAGCAGTTACCCCGGACAGGGGGTTAAAAACACCGGGGAGCTGTTTTTT
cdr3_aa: CASSYPGQGVKNTGELFF

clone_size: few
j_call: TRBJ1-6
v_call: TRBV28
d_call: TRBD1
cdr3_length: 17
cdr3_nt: TGTGCCAGCAGACCTCGACAGGGCCTATTATATAATTCACCCCTCCACTTT
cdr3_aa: CASRPRQGLLYNSPLHF

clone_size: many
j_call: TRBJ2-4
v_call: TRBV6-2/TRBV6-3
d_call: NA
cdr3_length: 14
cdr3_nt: TGTGCCAGCAGTGATAGACTAGGAGGAAACATTCAGTACTTC
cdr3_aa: CASSDRLGGNIQYF

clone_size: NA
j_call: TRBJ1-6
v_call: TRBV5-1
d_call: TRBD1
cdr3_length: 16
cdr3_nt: TGCGCCAGCAGCTTGGCCTTGAGCAGGGGGTATTCACCCCTCCACTTT
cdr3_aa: CASSLALSRGYSPLHF

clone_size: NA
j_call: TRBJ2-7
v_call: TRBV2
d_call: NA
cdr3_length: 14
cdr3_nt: TGTGCCAGCAGTGAAGCGTCGGTTTCCTACGAGCAGTACTTC
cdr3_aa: CASSEASVSYEQYF

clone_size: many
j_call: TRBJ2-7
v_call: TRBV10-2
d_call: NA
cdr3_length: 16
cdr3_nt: TGCGCCAGCCCAACAAGCGGGACAGCGGGCCTTTACGAGCAGTACTTC
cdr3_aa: CASPTSGTAGLYEQYF

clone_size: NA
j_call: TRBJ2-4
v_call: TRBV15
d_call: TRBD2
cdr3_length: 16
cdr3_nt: TGTGCCACCAGCAGAGGCCAAAGCGGGAGCGGGAACATTCAGTACTTC
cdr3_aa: CATSRGQSGSGNIQYF

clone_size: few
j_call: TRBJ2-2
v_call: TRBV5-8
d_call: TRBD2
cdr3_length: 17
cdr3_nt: TGTGCCAGCAGTTTCGCCGGAGCGGGATTGAACACCGGGGAGCTGTTTTTT
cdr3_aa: CASSFAGAGLNTGELFF

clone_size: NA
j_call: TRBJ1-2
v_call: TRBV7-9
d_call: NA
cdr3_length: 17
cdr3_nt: TGTGCCAGCAGCTTACCATTCGGCAGCCGAGCTAACTATGGCTACACCTTC
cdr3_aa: CASSLPFGSRANYGYTF

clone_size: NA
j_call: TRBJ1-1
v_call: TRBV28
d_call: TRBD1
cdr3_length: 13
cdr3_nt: TGTGCCACTCAAGGACAGGGGGACACTGAAGCTTTCTTT
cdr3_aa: CATQGQGDTEAFF

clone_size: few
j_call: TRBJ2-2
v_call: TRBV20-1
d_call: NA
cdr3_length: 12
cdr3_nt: TGCAGTGCTATACGGAACACCGGGGAGCTGTTTTTT
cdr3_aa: CSAIRNTGELFF

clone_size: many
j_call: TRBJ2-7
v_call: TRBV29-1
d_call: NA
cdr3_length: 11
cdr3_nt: TGCAGCGTTGAAGGGGGCAACGAGCAGTACTTC
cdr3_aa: CSVEGGNEQYF

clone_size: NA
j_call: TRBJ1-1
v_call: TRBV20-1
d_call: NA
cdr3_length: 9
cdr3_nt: TGCAGTGCTAGGCCCGGGGCTTTCTTT
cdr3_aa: CSARPGAFF

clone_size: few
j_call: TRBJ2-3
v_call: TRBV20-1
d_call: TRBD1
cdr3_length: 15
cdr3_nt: TGCAGTGCTAGTCTTGGGACAGACCTCACAGATACGCAGTATTTT
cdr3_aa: CSASLGTDLTDTQYF

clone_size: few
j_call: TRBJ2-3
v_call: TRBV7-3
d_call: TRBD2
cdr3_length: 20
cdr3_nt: TGTGCCAGCAGCTTAACTAGCGGGAGTGGCCTCGAGGCTCCCACAGATACGCAGTATTTT
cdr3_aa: CASSLTSGSGLEAPTDTQYF

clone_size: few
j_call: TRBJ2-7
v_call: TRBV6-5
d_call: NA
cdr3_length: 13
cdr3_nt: TGTGCCAGCAGTTACTCGACCCTTAACGAGCAGTACTTC
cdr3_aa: CASSYSTLNEQYF

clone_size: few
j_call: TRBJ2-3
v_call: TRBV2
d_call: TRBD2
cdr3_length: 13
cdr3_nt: TGTGCCAGCACAGGACTAGCGGTTGATACGCAGTATTTT
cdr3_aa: CASTGLAVDTQYF

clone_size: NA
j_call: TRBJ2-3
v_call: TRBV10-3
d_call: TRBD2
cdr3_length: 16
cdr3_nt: TGTGCCATCAGTGAACTAGCGGGAGTTCGAACAGATACGCAGTATTTT
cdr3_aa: CAISELAGVRTDTQYF

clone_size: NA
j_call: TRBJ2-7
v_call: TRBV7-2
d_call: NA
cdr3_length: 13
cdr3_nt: TGTGCCAGCAGCCTCGGTCGTTTCTACGAGCACTACTTC
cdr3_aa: CASSLGRFYEHYF

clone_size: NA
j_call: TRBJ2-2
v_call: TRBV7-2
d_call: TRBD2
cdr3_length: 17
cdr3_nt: TGTGCCAGCAGCTTAGTAGGGCTAGCGGGAAACACCGGGGAGCTGTTTTTT
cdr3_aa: CASSLVGLAGNTGELFF

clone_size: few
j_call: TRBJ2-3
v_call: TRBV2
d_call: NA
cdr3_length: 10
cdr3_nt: TGTGCCAGCAGGGTTGATACGCAGTATTTT
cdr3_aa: CASRVDTQYF

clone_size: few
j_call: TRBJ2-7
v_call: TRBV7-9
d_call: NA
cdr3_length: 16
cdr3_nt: TGTTCCAGCAGCCCCCGGGACCCCCGAACGGGTTCCGAGCAGTACTTC
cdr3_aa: CSSSPRDPRTGSEQYF

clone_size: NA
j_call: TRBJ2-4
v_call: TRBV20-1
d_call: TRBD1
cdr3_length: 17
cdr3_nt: TGCAGTGCTTTCCCCGGGACAGGATACCTAGCCAAAAACATTCAGTACTTC
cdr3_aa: CSAFPGTGYLAKNIQYF

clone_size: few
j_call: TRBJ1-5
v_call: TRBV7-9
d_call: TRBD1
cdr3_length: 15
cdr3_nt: TGTGCCAGCAGCGCGGGGACAGCTAGCAATCAGCCCCAGCATTTT
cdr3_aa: CASSAGTASNQPQHF

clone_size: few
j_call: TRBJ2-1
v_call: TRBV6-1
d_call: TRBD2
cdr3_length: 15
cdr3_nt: TGTGCCAGCAGTGACGGCGGGGGGGGGTACAATGAGCAGTTCTTC
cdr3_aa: CASSDGGGGYNEQFF

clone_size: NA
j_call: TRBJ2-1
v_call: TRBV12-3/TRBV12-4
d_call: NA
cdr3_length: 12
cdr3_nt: TGTGCCAGCAGTTTATCGTCCGATGAGCAGTTCTTC
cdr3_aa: CASSLSSDEQFF

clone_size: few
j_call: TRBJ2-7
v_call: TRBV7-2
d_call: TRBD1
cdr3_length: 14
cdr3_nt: TGTGCCAGCAGCCCTACAGGGGTCCCCTACGAGCAGTACTTC
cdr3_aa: CASSPTGVPYEQYF

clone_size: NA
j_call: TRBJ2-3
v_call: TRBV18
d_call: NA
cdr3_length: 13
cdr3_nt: TGTGCCAGCTCAACGGCCGGGATCCCTGCGCAGTATTTT
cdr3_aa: CASSTAGIPAQYF

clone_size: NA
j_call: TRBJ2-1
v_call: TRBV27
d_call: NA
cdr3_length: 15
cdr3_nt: TGTGCCAGCACCCAGGAGGGGGCCTCCTACAATGAGCAGTTCTTC
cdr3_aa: CASTQEGASYNEQFF